This T cell receptor (beta chain) was identified during a study of cytotoxic CD8 clonotypes in ibrutinib-treated CLL. Study-wide background: Response was recorded as partial in some 24 patients and complete in 2; at median about 6 years, around 15 remained remitted and approximately twelve had progressed. Regarding the study as a whole: Clonality rose at ibrutinib response and fell back toward baseline at progression.

The V end lost 5 bases, the J end lost 0 bases, and 14 bases lay between the germline ends. This CDR3 spans 16 amino acids. Germline lookup yields CDR1 MDHEN and CDR2 SYDVKM. The assay was immunoSEQ multiplex PCR, and TCRdb's table has in-frame clones only and misses some. The sample includes over 100,000 clones, roughly 57% seen only once; the top ten take around a third. About this clone: Its target is unknown.

This sample comprised PBMCs, obtained after 24 months of ibrutinib treatment. The clonotype was recovered from a human donor with chronic lymphocytic leukemia. The rearrangement links TRBV28 to TRBJ1-3; D is ambiguous. The CDR3 loop reads CASSPPQRTSGNTIYF. CDR3 nucleotide sequence: TGTGCCAGCAGTCCCCCTCAGAGAACCTCTGGAAACACCATATATTTT.